Reported below is one T cell receptor beta chain. The split of CD4+ cells yielded CD45RA+ naive and CD45RA-negative memory subsets. These data originate in a study of shared clonotypes between healthy human individuals. V was trimmed by 5 bases and J by 4 bases, leaving 21 bases between them. The CDR3 totals 17 residues. In germline, CDR1 is SGHTA, CDR2 FQGNSA. Sequenced by immunoSEQ multiplex PCR; TCRdb stores in-frame clones only, minus some. The repertoire includes 1,500,000 or so clones, 98% to 99% of them detected once, and 0.3% to 0.45% sits in the top ten. The sample was naive CD4+ T cells sorted from blood. Subset in this sample: CD45RA+ positively selected. The receptor's source is a man aged 25-45 years in good health. This chain connects TRBV7-2 to TRBJ1-5, with D perhaps matching TRBD1 (6 bases). CDR3 region: CASSLGQGTSLNQPQHF. DNA of the CDR3: TGTGCCAGCAGCCTCGGGCAGGGGACCTCTCTTAATCAGCCCCAGCATTTT.